The clone carrying this TCR beta chain was found a few times. Its antigen is unknown. Additional DNA sequences in this sample encode the identical CDR3. The sample belongs to a study of beta chain features in type 1 diabetes. On the study more broadly: Age, gender, cell numbers and subset yield matched between patients and controls. General study findings and limits: Within patients, naive, central memory and Treg TCRB repertoires seemed more similar than within healthy donors.

This CDR3 spans 13 amino acids. The V gene lost 0 bases and the J gene lost 4 bases, with 7 bases spanning the gap. CDR1 and CDR2 (germline): GTSNPN, SVGIG (reference sequence). Reverse transcription of all isolated RNA meant that expressed TCRB transcripts were sequenced. Produced via immunoSEQ multiplex PCR; TCRdb's table is partial and in-frame only. The sample records roughly 150,000 clones, approximately 8.1% being singletons. The chain links TRBV30 to TRBJ1-5, with TRBD1 as a possible D gene (5 bases). This TCR derives from a man between 18 and 29 years old in good health. The sample was central memory CD4+ T cells from blood. CDR3 in DNA: TGTGCCTGGAGTGTCCGGGGGAATCAGCCCCAGCATTTT. Translation: CAWSVRGNQPQHF.